The clone carrying this TCR beta chain was detected a few times. Using immunoSEQ multiplex PCR, the repertoire was profiled, and TCRdb retains in-frame clones only, with some absent. Here the sample spans 100,000 to 120,000 clones, about 88% being singletons. From germline, CDR1 is KGHDR and CDR2 SFDVKD. The CDR3 is 13 residues long. V lost 10 bases, J lost 4 bases, and 8 bases stayed unmatched. This specimen comes from a study of blood T cell repertoires in COVID-19. Study summary: Acute and convalescent COVID-19 samples came from the United States, Italy and Spain.

This chain joins TRBV24-1 and TRBJ2-7; 8 bases match TRBD2. The sequence came from a woman aged 50 to 65 with acute or convalescent COVID-19. Sequenced: peripheral blood. Here the CDR3 DNA reads TGTGCCACAACGCGGGGGGCCGCTTACGAGCAGTACTTC. Encoded protein: CATTRGAAYEQYF.